The clone carrying this T cell receptor beta chain was observed at least ten times. Its matching antigen is unknown. CDR1 and CDR2 (germline): KGHSH, LQKENI. V was clipped by 3 bases and J by 0 bases, with 8 bases between them. The CDR3 totals 14 residues. This entry is derived from a study of T cells after yellow fever vaccination. TCRdb re-called the 5' RACE reads with MiXCR, one entry per CDR3 protein. This table has 620,000 or so distinct CDR3 sequences, about 15% appearing once. The study's findings and limits: Re-detected after boosting: most primary clones, almost 97% of CD4 and over 80% of CD8.

This sequence originates from a man between 18 and 29 years old who received the YFV17D yellow fever vaccine. The V call is TRBV18, the J call TRBJ1-1; D might be TRBD1 (5 bases). Sequencing was performed on PBMCs, taken 5 to 6 days after the first yellow fever vaccination. CDR3 loop: CASSPDSMNTEAFF. The DNA of the CDR3 is TGTGCCAGCTCACCCGACAGCATGAACACTGAAGCTTTCTTT.